Presented here are 4 T cell receptor beta chains from one specimen sequenced in a study of shared clonotypes between healthy human individuals. TCRdb's copy holds only in-frame clones and misses some; the assay was immunoSEQ multiplex PCR. The data hold about 510,000 clones, with roughly 95% observed a single time. Sequencing was carried out using naive CD4+ T cells sorted from blood. This sample's subset: CD45RA+ positively selected. The source is a woman aged 25 to 39 in good health.

The V and J genes are TRBV7-9 and TRBJ2-3; D uncertain. This CDR3 has 12 amino acids. Germline CDR1 SEHNR, CDR2 FQNEAQ (reference sequence). V lost 0 bases to trimming and J lost 7 bases, with 5 bases between them. CDR3 DNA: TGTGCCAGCAGCTTAGCGGCTCATACGCAGTATTTT. Translated, it gives CASSLAAHTQYF. Using reference TRBV7-9 and TRBJ2-3 for the parts outside the CDR3, the full variable domain is DTGVSQNPRHKITKRGQNVTFRCDPISEHNRLYWYRQTLGQGPEFLTYFQNEAQLEKSRLLSDRFSAERPKGSFSTLEIQRTEQGDSAMYLCASSLAAHTQYFGPGTRLTVL.

This clone was seen just once. The chain recombines TRBV19 with TRBJ2-7; D ambiguous. This CDR3 region has 15 residues. CDR1 and CDR2 from the germline V gene are LNHDA and SQIVND (reference sequence). Trimming left V 5 bases short and J 5 bases short, with 19 bases between. This chain's CDR3 is CASSLPVQITDEQYF. CDR3 DNA: TGTGCCAGTAGTCTTCCAGTCCAGATCACCGACGAGCAGTACTTC.

This chain joins TRBV27 and TRBJ2-1; 7 bases align to TRBD2. V shed 5 bases and J 0 bases; nucleotides not matched to a gene: 13. This CDR3 region has 18 residues. The germline V gene encodes CDR1 MNHEY and CDR2 SMNVEV (reference sequence). The CDR3, as DNA: TGTGCCAGCAGTCCCCGACTTTGGCGGGGGAGCTCCTACAATGAGCAGTTCTTC. This sequence encodes CASSPRLWRGSSYNEQFF.

The V and J genes are TRBV28 and TRBJ1-2, with unresolved D. The CDR3 is 14 amino acids. Trimming cost V 4 bases and J 3 bases, with 12 bases left between them. Germline V gene lookup returns CDR1 MDHEN and CDR2 SYDVKM. CDR3 in amino acids: CASSSYHEYYGYTF. CDR3 sequence (DNA): TGTGCCAGCAGTTCATATCATGAGTACTATGGCTACACCTTC.